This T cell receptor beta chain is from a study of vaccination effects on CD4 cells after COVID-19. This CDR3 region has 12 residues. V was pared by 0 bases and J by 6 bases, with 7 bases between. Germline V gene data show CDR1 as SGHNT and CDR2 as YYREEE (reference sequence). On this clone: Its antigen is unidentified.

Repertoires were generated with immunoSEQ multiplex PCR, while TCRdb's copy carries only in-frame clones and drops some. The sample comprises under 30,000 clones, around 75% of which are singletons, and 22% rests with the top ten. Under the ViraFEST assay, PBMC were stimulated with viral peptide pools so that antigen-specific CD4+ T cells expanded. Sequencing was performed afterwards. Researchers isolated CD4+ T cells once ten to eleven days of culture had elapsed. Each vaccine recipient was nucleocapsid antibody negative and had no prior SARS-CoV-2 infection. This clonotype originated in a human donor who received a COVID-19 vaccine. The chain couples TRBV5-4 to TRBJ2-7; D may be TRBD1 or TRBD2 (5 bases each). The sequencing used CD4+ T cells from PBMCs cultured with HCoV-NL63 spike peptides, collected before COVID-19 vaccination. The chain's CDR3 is CASSLAGTEQYF. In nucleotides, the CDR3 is TGTGCCAGCAGCTTGGCAGGGACCGAGCAGTACTTC.